This entry lists 5 T cell receptor beta chains sequenced from one sample in a study of blood T cell repertoires in COVID-19. Here immunoSEQ multiplex PCR was the method, and the copy in TCRdb shows in-frame clones only, minus some. Among roughly 120,000 clones listed, around 85% were seen once. The specimen was peripheral blood. These receptors all come from a woman aged 80 or older with COVID-19, enrolled during active disease.

The DNA of the CDR3 is TGCGCCAGCAGCCGATTTCGGGACAGTGGGGACTCCTACGAGCAGTACTTC. Amino acids: CASSRFRDSGDSYEQYF. The J gene is TRBJ2-7, the V gene TRBV5-1; 7 bases map to TRBD1. Germline CDR1 reads SGHRS; CDR2 reads YFSETQ. This CDR3 spans 17 amino acids. The J segment lost 0 bases and the V segment lost 4 bases, leaving 13 bases of the junction unmatched.

The rearrangement joins TRBV28 to TRBJ1-2; D not certain. Germline-derived CDR1 and CDR2 are MDHEN and SYDVKM. The CDR3 runs to 11 residues. V was cut by 9 bases and J by 2 bases, with 7 bases left in between. Here the CDR3 reads CASSGNYGYTF. The CDR3 nucleotides read TGTGCCAGTTCGGGAAACTATGGCTACACCTTC.

The genes are TRBV9 and TRBJ1-1; 9 bases align to TRBD1. Germline CDR1 and CDR2: SGDLS and YYNGEE. The length of the CDR3 is 13 residues. V shed 3 bases, J shed 6 bases, and the junction held 3 bases outside the gene matches. CDR3 sequence reads: CASSARQGAEAFF. Here the CDR3 DNA reads TGTGCCAGCAGCGCCCGACAGGGGGCTGAAGCTTTCTTT.

The V call is TRBV6-6, the J call TRBJ2-7; D gene uncertain. Trimming left V 3 bases short and J 6 bases short, with 21 bases between. CDR3 length: 16 residues. The germline gives CDR1 MNHNY, CDR2 SVGAGI (reference sequence). The CDR3 spells CASSYLSLKEMGEQYF. DNA of the CDR3: TGTGCCAGCAGTTATTTATCCCTCAAGGAGATGGGCGAGCAGTACTTC.

The rearrangement uses TRBV24-1 and TRBJ2-1; 14 nucleotides align to TRBD2. J was trimmed by 6 bases and V by 7 bases; bases with no gene match: 7. Germline V gives CDR1 KGHDR, CDR2 SFDVKD. The CDR3 runs 16 residues. The CDR3 sequence: CATSPGLAGVRNEQFF. CDR3 nucleotides: TGTGCCACCAGCCCGGGACTAGCGGGAGTACGCAATGAGCAGTTCTTC.